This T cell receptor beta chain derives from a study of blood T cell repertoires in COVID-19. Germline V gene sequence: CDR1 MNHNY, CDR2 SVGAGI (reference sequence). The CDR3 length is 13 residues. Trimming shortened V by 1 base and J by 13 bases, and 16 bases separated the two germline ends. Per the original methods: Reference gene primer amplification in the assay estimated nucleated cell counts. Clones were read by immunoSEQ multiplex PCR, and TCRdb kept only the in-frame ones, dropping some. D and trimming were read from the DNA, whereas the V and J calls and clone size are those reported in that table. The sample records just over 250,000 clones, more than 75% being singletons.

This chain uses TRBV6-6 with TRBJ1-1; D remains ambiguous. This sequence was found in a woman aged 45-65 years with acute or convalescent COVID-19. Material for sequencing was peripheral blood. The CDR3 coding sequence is TGTGCCAGCAGTTACTATCAGGAGGGAATGGGTTTCTTT. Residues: CASSYYQEGMGFF.